The sequence of this T cell receptor beta chain was determined in a study of tumor and adjacent non-tumor tissue in lung cancer. No cell sorting was done before RNA was extracted from the tissue. More than 3 cm separated this lung sample from the edge of the tumor. The library came from three nested PCR rounds adapted from ARM-PCR protocols. TCRdb re-analysed the multiplex PCR reads in MiXCR, keeping a single row per CDR3 protein. The table includes 90,000 to 120,000 distinct CDR3 sequences, roughly 60% detected once. In its sample, this clonotype ranks as medium-sized (0.01 to 0.1%). Between the trimmed V and J ends, which lost 1 base and 7 bases, there was a span of 18 bases. Germline lookup yields CDR1 SGHNT and CDR2 YENEEA. The CDR3 totals 16 residues.

The sequence was obtained from a man in his thirties or forties with non-small cell lung cancer. The chain has TRBV11-3 and TRBJ2-3; TRBD1 or TRBD2 may be the D gene (5 bases each). The sample was distant non-tumor lung tissue. As DNA, the CDR3 is TGTGCCAGCAGCTTAGGAGAGGGGAAGCCGACGTATACGCAGTATTTT. It specifies CASSLGEGKPTYTQYF. Together with reference TRBV11-3 and TRBJ2-3, the CDR3 gives the full variable domain: EAGVVQSPRYKIIEKKQPVAFWCNPISGHNTLYWYLQNLGQGPELLIRYENEEAVDDSQLPKDRFSAERLKGVDSTLKIQPAELGDSAVYLCASSLGEGKPTYTQYFGPGTRLTVL.